What follows is one T cell receptor beta chain and its context. The data stem from a study of blood T cell repertoires in COVID-19. Looking at the study overall: From the United States, Italy and Spain came samples of acute and convalescent COVID-19. Nucleic acid was either cDNA or gDNA, and it came from T cells, B-cell-depleted T cells, or PBMCs.

This CDR3 spans 17 amino acids. CDR1 and CDR2 from the germline V gene are LNHDA and SQIVND (reference sequence). The V and J ends lost 2 bases and 1 base, in that order; junction bases with no gene match: 8. Per the original methods: Researchers report that nucleated cell counts were estimated from reference gene primer amplification. TCRdb's copy holds only in-frame clones and misses some; the assay was immunoSEQ multiplex PCR. The D gene and trimming were derived from the DNA, and the V and J assignments and clone size from that table. The sample contains some 100,000 clones, 90% of which appear only once.

Sequenced sample: peripheral blood. This TCR derives from a human donor with active COVID-19. The donor label of this sample is uncertain. The V gene is TRBV19, the J gene TRBJ2-3, with 8 bases matching TRBD2. In nucleotides, the CDR3 is TGTGCCAGTAGTATATCGATAGCGGGGTCGGGCACAGATACGCAGTATTTT. Residues: CASSISIAGSGTDTQYF.